This T cell receptor (beta chain) was retrieved from a study of OX40 agonist ivuxolimab in advanced cancers. For the study at large: Clinicians treated patients with ivuxolimab, an agonistic anti-OX40 (CD134) antibody. Previous treatment with anti-PD-1, anti-PD-L1 or anti-CTLA-4 therapy was allowed; more than 35% had received some. The study's findings and limits: At 0.1 to 3.0 mg/kg and by week 6, CD4+ and CD8+ T cells in the blood had expanded clonally.

This CDR3 region has 14 residues. The germline V gene encodes CDR1 LNHDA and CDR2 SQIVND (reference sequence). Systemic immunosuppression or autoimmune disease history was grounds to exclude patients. Clones were read by immunoSEQ multiplex PCR, and TCRdb kept only the in-frame ones, dropping some. The top ten clones hold 0.85% to 1.4% of a sample with about 130,000 clones, around nine tenths of them seen once. As concerns this clone: Its specificity is unknown.

This sequence originates from an adult with an advanced solid tumor such as melanoma, head and neck, liver or kidney cancer. The source was CD4+ or CD8+ T cells sorted from blood, collected in a trial of the OX40 agonist ivuxolimab. The chain has TRBV19 and TRBJ2-5; 12 bases are shared with TRBD2. The J call may be incorrect, as the DNA end agrees better with TRBJ2-7. The CDR3 region is CASSTSGSSYEQYF. DNA for the CDR3: TGTGCCAGTTCGACTAGCGGGAGCTCCTACGAGCAGTACTTC.